The T cell receptor beta chain described here comes from a study of blood T cell repertoires in COVID-19. Across the study: The samples span acute and convalescent COVID-19 from the United States, Italy and Spain. PBMCs, B-cell-depleted T cells, or T cells provided the cDNA or gDNA that made up the material.

The V and J ends lost 1 base and 8 bases respectively, with 9 bases between them. This CDR3 region has 13 residues. Per the germline V gene, CDR1 is LGHDT and CDR2 is YNNKEL (reference sequence). In the study's own analysis: Amplification from reference gene primers served as the basis for estimated nucleated cell counts. Clones were read by immunoSEQ multiplex PCR, and TCRdb kept only the in-frame ones, dropping some. That table furnishes V, J and clone size, whereas the DNA furnished D and trimming. The data show around 100,000 clones, with about four fifths seen just once and roughly 2% held by the top ten.

The chain is built from TRBV3-1 (or the pseudogene TRBV3-2) and TRBJ2-1; D unclear. This TCR was recovered from a man aged 70 or older with active or convalescent COVID-19. Specimen: peripheral blood. The CDR3 coding sequence is TGTGCCAGCAGCCAAGCCTATATCGATGAGCAGTTCTTC. Amino acid sequence: CASSQAYIDEQFF.